This T cell receptor beta chain is from a study of blood T cells in healthy people across ages. The germline V and J ends were trimmed by 6 bases and 5 bases, with 17 bases remaining between them. Germline CDR1 and CDR2: KGHSH and LQKENI. CDR3 size: 15 residues. For the second PCR, which ran for roughly 6 to 11 cycles, a sample-barcoded 5' primer and a J-beta primer mix were used. TCRdb recomputed calls from the 5' RACE reads with MiXCR, one row per CDR3 protein. The table records some 790,000 distinct CDR3 sequences, more than 25% of them present only once. The table lists this clonotype with many counts.

Sequenced: blood. The clonotype comes from a woman older than 75 in good health. This sequence joins TRBV18 and TRBJ2-1, with D perhaps matching TRBD2 (6 bases). The CDR3 sequence is CASSQMGEAHNEQFF. The CDR3 bases are TGTGCCAGCTCTCAAATGGGGGAGGCCCACAATGAGCAGTTCTTC.